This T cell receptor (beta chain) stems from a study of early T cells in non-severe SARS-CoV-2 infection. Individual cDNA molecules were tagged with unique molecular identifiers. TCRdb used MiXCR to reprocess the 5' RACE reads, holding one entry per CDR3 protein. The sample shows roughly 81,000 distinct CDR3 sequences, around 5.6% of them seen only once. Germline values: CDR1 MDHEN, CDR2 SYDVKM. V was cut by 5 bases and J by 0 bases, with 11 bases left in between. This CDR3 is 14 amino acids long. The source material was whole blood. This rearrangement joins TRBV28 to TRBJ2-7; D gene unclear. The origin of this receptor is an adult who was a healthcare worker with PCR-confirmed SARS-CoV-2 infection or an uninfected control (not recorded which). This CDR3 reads CASSPFTLSYEQYF. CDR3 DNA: TGTGCCAGCAGTCCCTTTACTCTCTCCTACGAGCAGTACTTC.